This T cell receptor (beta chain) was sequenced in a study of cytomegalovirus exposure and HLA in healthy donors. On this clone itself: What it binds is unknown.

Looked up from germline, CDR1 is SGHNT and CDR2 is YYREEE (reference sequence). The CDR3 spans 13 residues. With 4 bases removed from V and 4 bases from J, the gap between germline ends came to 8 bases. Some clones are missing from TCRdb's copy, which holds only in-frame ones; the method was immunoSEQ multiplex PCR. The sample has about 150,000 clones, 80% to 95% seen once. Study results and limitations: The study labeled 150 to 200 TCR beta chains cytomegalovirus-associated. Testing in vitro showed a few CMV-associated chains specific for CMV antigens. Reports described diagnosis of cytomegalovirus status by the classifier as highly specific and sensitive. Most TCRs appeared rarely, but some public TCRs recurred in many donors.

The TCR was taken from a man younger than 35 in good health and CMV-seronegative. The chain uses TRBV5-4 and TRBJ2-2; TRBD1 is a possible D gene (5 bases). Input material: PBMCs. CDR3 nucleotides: TGTGCCAGCAGCCCAGGGATCACCGGGGAGCTGTTTTTT. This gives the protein CASSPGITGELFF.